This TCR beta chain stems from a study of PD-1 blockade in classical Hodgkin lymphoma. The repertoire was sequenced with immunoSEQ multiplex PCR; TCRdb's copy has only in-frame clones and lacks some. The sample records approximately 10,000 clones, around 84% being singletons. With regard to this clone: Its matching antigen is unknown.

Unmatched junction bases numbered 5, after V lost 0 bases and J lost 4 bases. The CDR3 totals 15 residues. Germline-derived CDR1 and CDR2 are KGHSH and LQKENI. Whole-study results and caveats: Repertoires differed for reasons still undefined, possibly disease activity or prior therapy. Complete responders possessed baseline diversity comparable to newly diagnosed patients.

Following autologous stem cell transplantation, relapse occurred in every patient, and exposure to brentuximab vedotin varied. Source: peripheral blood mononuclear cells (PBMCs), taken at baseline. The sequence derives from a human donor with classical Hodgkin lymphoma. The rearrangement uses TRBV18 and TRBJ1-2; TRBD1 aligns across 7 bases. The CDR3 here is CASSPPAGGSYGYTF. The CDR3 bases are TGTGCCAGCTCACCACCGGCAGGGGGAAGCTATGGCTACACCTTC.